The next 11 T cell receptor beta chains were all read from a single sample in a study of CD8+CD57+ T cells in acquired aplastic anemia. For sequencing, patients were chosen who had shown expansion of CD8+CD57+ cells by flow cytometry. Genomic DNA served as template for TCR beta VDJ and CDR3 profiling. Using its own MiXCR run on the reads, TCRdb lists one record per CDR3 protein. This table holds a few hundred thousand distinct CDR3 sequences, 82% found once. The sample was sorted CD4+, CD8+, or CD8+CD57+ T cells (not recorded which) from PBMCs. The receptors shown here come from a human donor with aplastic anemia.

The rearrangement joins TRBV9 to TRBJ2-7; the D gene is possibly TRBD2 (5 bases). CDR3 length: 13 residues. Germline-derived CDR1 and CDR2 are SGDLS and YYNGEE. V was trimmed by 0 bases and J by 7 bases, leaving 11 bases between them. The CDR3 nucleotides are TGTGCCAGCAGCGTAGAGCCCACGGGGGAGCAGTACGTC. Translation: CASSVEPTGEQYV.

The chain couples TRBV20-1 to TRBJ2-7, with 11 bases aligning to TRBD2. The CDR3 extends over 14 amino acids. CDR1 DFQATT and CDR2 SNEGSKA come from the germline V gene (reference sequence). The ends lost 6 bases at V and 4 bases at J; junction bases unmatched: 8. The CDR3 DNA is TGCAGTGCCTATAAGACTAGCGGGGTGTACGAGCAGTACTTC. As protein: CSAYKTSGVYEQYF.

The table lists this clonotype with a count of one. The junction differs from germline at one of its ends, possibly a read error. The chain has TRBV7-3 and TRBJ2-7; a weak D match, TRBD1 (5 bases). The CDR3 contains 14 residues. Germline V gives CDR1 SGHTA, CDR2 FQGTGA. CDR3 protein: CATSSRGPSGEPYF. The DNA of the CDR3 is TGTGCCACCAGCTCTAGGGGCCCTTCCGGCGAGCCGTACTTC.

About this clonotype itself: A junction end diverges from the germline sequence, so it may reflect a read error. CDR3 sequence (DNA): TGTGCCAGTAGCTTAGATCTGCCAGGGGTTGGAGATACGCAGTATTTT. This sequence encodes CASSLDLPGVGDTQYF. The gene calls are TRBV11-3 and TRBJ2-3, with D possibly matching TRBD1 (6 bases). Germline V gene lookup returns CDR1 SGHNT and CDR2 YENEEA. This CDR3 contains 16 residues. The variable domain in full, with the rest retrieved from reference TRBV11-3 and TRBJ2-3, is EAGVVQSPRYKIIEKKQPVAFWCNPISGHNTLYWYLQNLGQGPELLIRYENEEAVDDSQLPKDRFSAERLKGVDSTLKIQPAELGDSAVYLCASSLDLPGVGDTQYFGPGTRLTVL.

As concerns this clonotype: One end of the junction is discordant with germline, which a read error may explain. CDR3 sequence: CASAGEGAADTHF. In DNA form, the CDR3 reads TGTGCCAGCGCGGGAGAGGGGGCGGCAGATACGCATTTT. The chain carries TRBV7-2 and TRBJ2-3; D may correspond to TRBD1 or TRBD2 (7 bases each). The CDR3 contains 13 residues. CDR1 and CDR2 from the germline V gene are SGHTA and FQGNSA.

This sequence joins TRBV29-1 and TRBJ2-7, with TRBD2 matching 12 bases. Germline V gene lookup returns CDR1 SQVTM and CDR2 ANQGSEA. The CDR3 has 13 amino acids. V was pared by 7 bases and J by 4 bases, with 5 bases of the junction left unmatched. The CDR3 DNA sequence: TGCAGCGGACTAGCGGGAGAGGGTTACGAGCAGTACTTC. This gives the protein CSGLAGEGYEQYF.

V usage is TRBV7-9 and J usage is TRBJ2-5, with TRBD2 as a possible D gene (5 bases). Germline CDR1 and CDR2: SEHNR and FQNEAQ (reference sequence). There are 15 residues in the CDR3. V lost 5 bases and J lost 9, with 22 bases in between. The CDR3 nucleotides are TGTGCCAGCAGCCCCGGGCCGGGGTCTCACGAAGCCCAGTACTTC. It translates to CASSPGPGSHEAQYF.

This sequence joins TRBV2 and TRBJ2-5; tentatively, D is TRBD1 (6 bases). The CDR3 has 13 residues. Germline V CDR1 and CDR2: SNHLY, FYNNEI. V gave up 6 bases and J gave up 4 bases, with 12 bases separating them. CDR3 sequence: CASSIGQRETQYF. DNA for the CDR3: TGTGCCAGCAGCATAGGACAGCGAGAGACCCAGTACTTC.

The chain combines TRBV5-5 with TRBJ2-6; D is possibly TRBD2 (6 bases). V lost 2 bases to trimming and J lost 4 bases, with 13 bases between them. Germline CDR1 reads SGHKS; CDR2 reads YYEKEE (reference sequence). The CDR3 length is 16 residues. The CDR3, as DNA: TGTGCCAGCAGCTTAGCGGAGGGCTACGGGGCCAACGTCCTGACTTTC. Translating gives CASSLAEGYGANVLTF.

The chain has TRBV7-8 and TRBJ2-3, with TRBD2 as a possible D gene (5 bases). The germline V gene encodes CDR1 SGHVS and CDR2 FQNEAQ. V dropped 1 base and J dropped 12 bases, with 14 bases sitting between them. The CDR3 sequence is 13 residues long. Here the CDR3 reads CASSLGGAPAQYF. CDR3 bases: TGTGCCAGCAGCTTAGGGGGAGCACCCGCTCAGTATTTT.

Turning to this clonotype: Likely a read error: the CDR3 ends without its conserved phenylalanine or tryptophan. It is unclear where the CDR3 begins or ends on the DNA, so no DNA is shown, and the CDR3 is as TCRdb lists it. The chain employs TRBV7-9 and TRBJ2-1; the DNA was not used to check the table's D call, TRBD2. The CDR3 is 13 amino acids in total, end residues counted. Looked up from germline, CDR1 is SEHNR and CDR2 is FQNEAQ (reference sequence). The CDR3 region is CASSDERSGERDV.